Shown below are 8 T cell receptor beta chains from a single sample sequenced in a study of blood T cell repertoires in COVID-19. Sequenced by immunoSEQ multiplex PCR; TCRdb stores in-frame clones only, minus some. The repertoire holds 110,000 or so clones, about nine tenths seen once, with 1.1% in the top ten. The sample was peripheral blood. The origin of the receptors is a human donor in a cohort sampled during active COVID-19.

V and J are TRBV14 and TRBJ2-5, with 14 bases matching TRBD2. Trimming cost V 3 bases and J 3 bases; bases outside gene matches: 3. Germline V gene sequence: CDR1 SGHDN, CDR2 FVKESK. The CDR3 extends over 16 amino acids. The CDR3 coding sequence is TGTGCCAGCAGCCAGGGACTAGCGGGGGCAAAAGAGACCCAGTACTTC. It codes for CASSQGLAGAKETQYF.

This clone showed up just a few times. V and J are TRBV3-1 (or the pseudogene TRBV3-2) and TRBJ1-6; D is possibly TRBD1 (6 bases). This CDR3 is 18 amino acids long. Germline CDR1 and CDR2: LGHDT and YNNKEL (reference sequence). V was pared by 0 bases and J by 8 bases, with 20 bases between. The DNA for the CDR3 is TGTGCCAGCAGCCAAGATTACGGGGGGGGCGCGATTGATTCACCCCTCCACTTT. Its translation is CASSQDYGGGAIDSPLHF.

This clone appeared a single time. The J gene is TRBJ2-4, the V gene TRBV11-3; tentatively, D is TRBD2 (6 bases). This CDR3 is 18 amino acids long. The ends were cut back, 0 bases at V and 0 bases at J, with 15 bases in the middle. CDR1 is SGHNT and CDR2 is YENEEA in the germline V gene. The CDR3 is CASSLDLGGSRAKNIQYF. In DNA, the CDR3 is TGTGCCAGCAGCTTAGATCTCGGGGGATCAAGAGCCAAAAACATTCAGTACTTC. Full variable domain (remainder filled in from reference TRBV11-3 and TRBJ2-4): EAGVVQSPRYKIIEKKQPVAFWCNPISGHNTLYWYLQNLGQGPELLIRYENEEAVDDSQLPKDRFSAERLKGVDSTLKIQPAELGDSAVYLCASSLDLGGSRAKNIQYFGAGTRLSVL.

In its sample, this clone was seen a few times. The V call is TRBV7-2, the J call TRBJ1-5, with unresolved D. CDR1 SGHTA and CDR2 FQGNSA come from the germline V gene. Deletions cut 1 base from V and 0 bases from J, with 7 bases between. The CDR3 extends over 15 amino acids. Written as DNA, the CDR3 is TGTGCCAGCAGCTTAGACAGCTATAGCAATCAGCCCCAGCATTTT. Translating it yields CASSLDSYSNQPQHF.

The V gene is TRBV27, the J gene TRBJ2-7, with 7 bases fitting TRBD1. This CDR3 has 14 amino acids. CDR1 MNHEY and CDR2 SMNVEV come from the germline V gene (reference sequence). V was pared by 4 bases and J by 2 bases, with 5 bases of the junction left unmatched. The CDR3 spells CASSYRDRTYEQYF. The CDR3 bases are TGTGCCAGCAGTTACCGGGACAGAACCTACGAGCAGTACTTC.

The chain combines TRBV6-6 with TRBJ1-6, with D hard to call. Germline V lookup: CDR1 MNHNY, CDR2 SVGAGI (reference sequence). CDR3 length equals 15 residues. V was trimmed by 5 bases and J by 8 bases, leaving 16 bases between them. The CDR3 loop is CASSLPAAQDSPLHF. DNA of the CDR3: TGTGCCAGCAGTCTCCCGGCAGCCCAGGATTCACCCCTCCACTTT.

The rearrangement joins TRBV6-6 to TRBJ1-1; D possibly corresponds to TRBD1 (5 bases). Looked up from germline, CDR1 is MNHNY and CDR2 is SVGAGI (reference sequence). Deletions cut 5 bases from V and 0 bases from J, with 10 bases between. The CDR3 length is 14 residues. The CDR3 DNA is TGTGCCAGCAGTCTAGGGGAATTGAACACTGAAGCTTTCTTT. Amino acid sequence: CASSLGELNTEAFF.

The CDR3 here is CAISPGLAGVETQYF. The CDR3 DNA reads TGTGCCATCAGTCCGGGACTAGCGGGAGTCGAGACCCAGTACTTC. The J gene is TRBJ2-5, the V gene TRBV10-3; 14 bases align to TRBD2. The V gene end was trimmed by 5 bases and the J gene end by 5 bases; junction bases not matched to a gene: 4. Germline lookup yields CDR1 ENHRY and CDR2 SYGVKD. The length of the CDR3 is 15 residues.